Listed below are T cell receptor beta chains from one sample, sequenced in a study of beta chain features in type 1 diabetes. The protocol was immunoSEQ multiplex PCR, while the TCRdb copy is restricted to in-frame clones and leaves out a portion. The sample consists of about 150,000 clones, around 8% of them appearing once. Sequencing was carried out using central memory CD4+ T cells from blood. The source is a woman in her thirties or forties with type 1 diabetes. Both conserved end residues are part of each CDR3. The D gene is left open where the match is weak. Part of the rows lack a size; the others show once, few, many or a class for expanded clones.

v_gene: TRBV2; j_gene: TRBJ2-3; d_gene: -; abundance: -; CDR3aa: CASKIRDFTDTQYF; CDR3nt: TGTGCCAGCAAGATCCGAGACTTCACAGATACGCAGTATTTT
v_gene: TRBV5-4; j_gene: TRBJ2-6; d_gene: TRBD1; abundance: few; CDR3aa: CASSRDSSSGANVLTF; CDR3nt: TGTGCCAGCAGCCGGGACAGCTCATCTGGGGCCAACGTCCTGACTTTC
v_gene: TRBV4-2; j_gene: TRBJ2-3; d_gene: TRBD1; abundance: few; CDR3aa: CASSPSRTGVTDTQYF; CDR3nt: TGTGCCAGCAGCCCGTCAAGGACAGGGGTCACAGATACGCAGTATTTT
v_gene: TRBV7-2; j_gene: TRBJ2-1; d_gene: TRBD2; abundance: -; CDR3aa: CASSLSGGDYNEQFF; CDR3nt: TGTGCCAGCAGCTTAAGCGGGGGAGACTACAATGAGCAGTTCTTC
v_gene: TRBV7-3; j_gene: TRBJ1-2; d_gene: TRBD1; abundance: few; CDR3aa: CASSSLTGFTNGYTF; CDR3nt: TGTGCCAGCAGCTCCTTGACAGGGTTTACGAATGGCTACACCTTC
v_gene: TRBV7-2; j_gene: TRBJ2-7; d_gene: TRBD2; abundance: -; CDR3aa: CASSRAGAGETYEQYF; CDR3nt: TGTGCCAGCAGCCGCGCCGGGGCGGGAGAGACCTACGAGCAGTACTTC
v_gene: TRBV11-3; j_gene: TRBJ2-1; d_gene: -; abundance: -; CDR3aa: CASSLVASEQFF; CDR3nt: TGTGCCAGCAGCTTAGTTGCTAGTGAGCAGTTCTTC
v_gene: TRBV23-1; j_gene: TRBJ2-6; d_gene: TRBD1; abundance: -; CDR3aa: CASSQSIVVGDRGFGANVLTF; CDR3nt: TGCGCCAGCAGTCAATCGATAGTCGTAGGGGACAGGGGGTTTGGGGCCAACGTCCTGACTTTC
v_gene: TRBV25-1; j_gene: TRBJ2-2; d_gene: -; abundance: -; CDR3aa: CASSGWSSQGYTGELFF; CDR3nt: TGTGCCAGCAGTGGATGGAGTAGCCAGGGATACACCGGGGAGCTGTTTTTT
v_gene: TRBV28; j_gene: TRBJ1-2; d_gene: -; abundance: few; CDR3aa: CASTPDRMRGYTF; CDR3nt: TGTGCCAGCACCCCAGACAGGATGAGAGGCTACACCTTC
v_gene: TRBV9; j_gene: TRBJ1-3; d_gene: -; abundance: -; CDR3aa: CASSVDTFSGNTIYF; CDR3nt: TGTGCCAGCAGCGTCGACACCTTCTCTGGAAACACCATATATTTT
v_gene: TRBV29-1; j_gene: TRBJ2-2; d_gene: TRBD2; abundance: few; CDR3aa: CSVVLGGILSGELFF; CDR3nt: TGCAGCGTCGTTTTGGGGGGGATCCTCTCCGGGGAGCTGTTTTTT
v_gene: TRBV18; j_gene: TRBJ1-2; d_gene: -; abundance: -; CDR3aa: CASSPYESGPEGDGYTF; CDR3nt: TGTGCCAGCTCACCCTATGAGTCAGGGCCCGAAGGGGATGGCTACACCTTC